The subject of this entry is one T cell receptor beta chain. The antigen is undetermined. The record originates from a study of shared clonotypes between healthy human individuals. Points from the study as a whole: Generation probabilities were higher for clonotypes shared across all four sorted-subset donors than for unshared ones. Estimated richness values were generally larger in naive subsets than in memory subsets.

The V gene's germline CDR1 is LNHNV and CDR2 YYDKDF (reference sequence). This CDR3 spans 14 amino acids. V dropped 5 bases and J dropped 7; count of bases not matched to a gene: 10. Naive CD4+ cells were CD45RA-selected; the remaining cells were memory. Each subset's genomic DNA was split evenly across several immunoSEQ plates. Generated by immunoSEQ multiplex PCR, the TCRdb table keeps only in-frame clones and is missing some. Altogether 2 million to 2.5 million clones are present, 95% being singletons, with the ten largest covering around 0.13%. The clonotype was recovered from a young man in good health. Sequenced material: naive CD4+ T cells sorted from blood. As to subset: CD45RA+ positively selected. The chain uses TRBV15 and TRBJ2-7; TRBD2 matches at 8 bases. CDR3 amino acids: CATSRKILADEQYF. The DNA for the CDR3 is TGTGCCACCAGCCGTAAGATACTAGCGGATGAGCAGTACTTC.